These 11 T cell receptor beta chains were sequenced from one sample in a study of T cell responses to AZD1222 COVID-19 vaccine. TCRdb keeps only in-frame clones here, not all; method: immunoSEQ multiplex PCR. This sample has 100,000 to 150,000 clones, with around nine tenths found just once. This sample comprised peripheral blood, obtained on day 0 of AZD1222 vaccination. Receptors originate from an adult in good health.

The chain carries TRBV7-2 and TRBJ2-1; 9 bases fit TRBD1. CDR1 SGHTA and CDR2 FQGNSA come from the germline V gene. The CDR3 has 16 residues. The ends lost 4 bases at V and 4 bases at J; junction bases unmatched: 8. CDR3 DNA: TGTGCCAGCAGCTCGATTCCGGGACAGGGATACAATGAGCAGTTCTTC. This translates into CASSSIPGQGYNEQFF.

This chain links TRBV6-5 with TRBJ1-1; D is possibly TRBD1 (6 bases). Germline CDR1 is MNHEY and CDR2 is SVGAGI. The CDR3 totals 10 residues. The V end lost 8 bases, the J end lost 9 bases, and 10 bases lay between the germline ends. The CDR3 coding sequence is TGTGCCAGCCACAGGGTTCAAGCTTTCTTT. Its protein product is CASHRVQAFF.

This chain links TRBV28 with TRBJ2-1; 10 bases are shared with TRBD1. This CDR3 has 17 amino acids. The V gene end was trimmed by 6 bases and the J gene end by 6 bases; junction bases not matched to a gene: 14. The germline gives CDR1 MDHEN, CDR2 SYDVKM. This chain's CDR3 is CASRTSVGQGFSNEQFF. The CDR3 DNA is TGTGCCAGCAGGACCTCCGTGGGACAGGGGTTCTCCAATGAGCAGTTCTTC.

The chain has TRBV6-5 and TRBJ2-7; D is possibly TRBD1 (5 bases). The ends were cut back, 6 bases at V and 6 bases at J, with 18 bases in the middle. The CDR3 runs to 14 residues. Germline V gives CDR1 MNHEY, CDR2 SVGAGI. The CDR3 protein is CASRTVLGASEQYF. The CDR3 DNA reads TGTGCCAGCAGGACCGTCTTAGGGGCGTCCGAGCAGTACTTC.

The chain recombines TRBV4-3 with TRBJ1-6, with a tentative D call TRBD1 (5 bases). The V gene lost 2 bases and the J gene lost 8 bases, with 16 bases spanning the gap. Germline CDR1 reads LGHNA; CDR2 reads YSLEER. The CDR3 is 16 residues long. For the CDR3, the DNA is TGCGCCAGCAGCCAATCAGGAACCAGGGAGGATTCACCCCTCCACTTT. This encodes CASSQSGTREDSPLHF.

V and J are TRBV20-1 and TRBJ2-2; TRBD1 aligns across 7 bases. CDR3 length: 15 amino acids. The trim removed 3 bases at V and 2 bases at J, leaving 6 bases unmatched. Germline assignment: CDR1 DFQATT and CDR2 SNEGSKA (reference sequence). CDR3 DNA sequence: TGCAGTGCTAGTGGCGGACAGGCTAACACCGGGGAGCTGTTTTTT. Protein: CSASGGQANTGELFF.

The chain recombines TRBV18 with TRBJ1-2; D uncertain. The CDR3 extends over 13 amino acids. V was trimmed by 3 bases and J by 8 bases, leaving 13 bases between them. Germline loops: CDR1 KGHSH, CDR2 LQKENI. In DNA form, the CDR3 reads TGTGCCAGCTCACCCATAGGACTCGGGGGCTACACCTTC. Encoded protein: CASSPIGLGGYTF.

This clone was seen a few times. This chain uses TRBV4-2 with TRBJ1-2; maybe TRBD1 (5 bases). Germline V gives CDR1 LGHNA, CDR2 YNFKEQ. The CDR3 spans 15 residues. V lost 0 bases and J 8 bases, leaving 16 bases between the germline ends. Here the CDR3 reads CASSQDSRGTNGYTF. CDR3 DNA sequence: TGTGCCAGCAGCCAAGACAGCCGGGGGACGAACGGCTACACCTTC.

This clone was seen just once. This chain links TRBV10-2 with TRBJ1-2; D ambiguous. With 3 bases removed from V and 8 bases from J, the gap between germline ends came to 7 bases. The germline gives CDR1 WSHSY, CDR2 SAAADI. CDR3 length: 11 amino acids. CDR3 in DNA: TGCGCCAGCAGTGAATCTAGGGGCTACACCTTC. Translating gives CASSESRGYTF.

The CDR3 reads CAIRDFPQGKRDYGYTF. Here the CDR3 DNA reads TGTGCCATCAGGGATTTCCCGCAGGGGAAGAGAGACTATGGCTACACCTTC. The rearrangement uses TRBV10-3 and TRBJ1-2; possible D gene TRBD1, 6 bases. The germline V and J ends were trimmed by 6 bases and 3 bases, with 23 bases remaining between them. The CDR3 totals 17 residues. Germline V gene data show CDR1 as ENHRY and CDR2 as SYGVKD.

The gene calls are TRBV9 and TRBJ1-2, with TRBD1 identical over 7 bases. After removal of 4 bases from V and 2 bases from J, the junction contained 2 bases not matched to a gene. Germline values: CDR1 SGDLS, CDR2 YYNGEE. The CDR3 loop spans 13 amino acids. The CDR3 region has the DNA TGTGCCAGCAGCCAGGGACAGAACTATGGCTACACCTTC. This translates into CASSQGQNYGYTF.